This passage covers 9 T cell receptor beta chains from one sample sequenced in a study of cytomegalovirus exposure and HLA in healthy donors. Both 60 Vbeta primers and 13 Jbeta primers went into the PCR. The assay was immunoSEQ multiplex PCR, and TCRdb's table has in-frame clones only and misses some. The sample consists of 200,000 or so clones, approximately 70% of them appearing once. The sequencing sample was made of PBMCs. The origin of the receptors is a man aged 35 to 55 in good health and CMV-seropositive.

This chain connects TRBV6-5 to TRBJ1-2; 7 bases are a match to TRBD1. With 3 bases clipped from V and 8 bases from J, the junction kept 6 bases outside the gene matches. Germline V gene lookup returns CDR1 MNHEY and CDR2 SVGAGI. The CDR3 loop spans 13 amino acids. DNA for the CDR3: TGTGCCAGCAGTTATTCCGGGACAGAAGGCTACACCTTC. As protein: CASSYSGTEGYTF.

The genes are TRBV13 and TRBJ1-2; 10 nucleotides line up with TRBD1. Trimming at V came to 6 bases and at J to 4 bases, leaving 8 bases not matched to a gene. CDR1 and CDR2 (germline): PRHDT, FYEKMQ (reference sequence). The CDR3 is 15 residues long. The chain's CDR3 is CASRWRGQGFYGYTF. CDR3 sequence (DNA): TGTGCCAGCAGGTGGCGGGGACAGGGGTTCTATGGCTACACCTTC.

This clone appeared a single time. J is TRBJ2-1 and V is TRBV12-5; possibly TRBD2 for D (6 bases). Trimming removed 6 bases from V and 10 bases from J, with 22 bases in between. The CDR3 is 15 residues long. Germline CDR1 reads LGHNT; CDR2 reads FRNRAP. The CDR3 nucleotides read TGTGCTAGTGGCAACCGGGACTCGGTATTCGGGGAGCAGTTCTTC. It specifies CASGNRDSVFGEQFF.

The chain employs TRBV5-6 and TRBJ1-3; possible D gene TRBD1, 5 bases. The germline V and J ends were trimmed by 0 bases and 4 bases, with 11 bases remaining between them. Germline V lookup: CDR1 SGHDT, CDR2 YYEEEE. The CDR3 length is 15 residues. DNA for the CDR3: TGTGCCAGCAGCTTGGGGACATCGGCGGGAAACACCATATATTTT. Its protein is CASSLGTSAGNTIYF.

The CDR3 sequence is CSVDPHGGRTEAFF. CDR3 nucleotides: TGCAGCGTTGACCCGCACGGGGGGAGGACTGAAGCTTTCTTT. The genes are TRBV29-1 and TRBJ1-1, with D perhaps matching TRBD1 (5 bases). V was trimmed by 3 bases and J by 5 bases, leaving 16 bases between them. Germline-derived CDR1 and CDR2 are SQVTM and ANQGSEA. CDR3 length: 14 residues. Complete variable domain (other parts from reference TRBV29-1 and TRBJ1-1): SAVISQKPSRDICQRGTSLTIQCQVDSQVTMMFWYRQQPGQSLTLIATANQGSEATYESGFVIDKFPISRPNLTFSTLTVSNMSPEDSSIYLCSVDPHGGRTEAFFGQGTRLTVV.

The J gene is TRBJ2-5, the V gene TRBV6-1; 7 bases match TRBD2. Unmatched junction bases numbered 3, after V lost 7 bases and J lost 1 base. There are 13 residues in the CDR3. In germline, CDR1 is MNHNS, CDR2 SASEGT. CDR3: CASKRGSQETQYF. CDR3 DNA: TGTGCCAGCAAGCGGGGCAGCCAAGAGACCCAGTACTTC.

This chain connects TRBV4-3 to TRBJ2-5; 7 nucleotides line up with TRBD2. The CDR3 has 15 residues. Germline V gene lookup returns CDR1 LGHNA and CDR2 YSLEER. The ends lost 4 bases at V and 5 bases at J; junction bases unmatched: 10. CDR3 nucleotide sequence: TGCGCCAGCAGCCTCGGGGTCGGGGGGTGGGAGACCCAGTACTTC. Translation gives CASSLGVGGWETQYF.

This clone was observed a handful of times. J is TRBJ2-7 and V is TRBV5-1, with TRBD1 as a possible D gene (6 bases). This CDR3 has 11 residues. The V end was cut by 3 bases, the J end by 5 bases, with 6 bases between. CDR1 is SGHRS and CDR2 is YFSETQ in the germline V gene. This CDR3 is CASSYRDEQYF. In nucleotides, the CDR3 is TGCGCCAGCAGCTACAGGGACGAGCAGTACTTC.

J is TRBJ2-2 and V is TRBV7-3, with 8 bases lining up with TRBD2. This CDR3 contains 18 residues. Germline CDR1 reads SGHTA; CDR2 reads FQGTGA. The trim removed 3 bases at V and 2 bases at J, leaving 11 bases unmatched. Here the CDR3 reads CASSLIWAGGQNTGELFF. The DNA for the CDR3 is TGTGCCAGCAGCTTGATTTGGGCGGGGGGACAAAACACCGGGGAGCTGTTTTTT.